These 21 T cell receptor beta chains originate from one sample sequenced in a study of cytotoxic CD8 clonotypes in ibrutinib-treated CLL. Using immunoSEQ multiplex PCR, the repertoire was profiled, and TCRdb retains in-frame clones only, with some absent. The sample consists of 150,000 or so clones, 70% to 85% of them appearing once. The source was PBMCs, collected after 24 months of ibrutinib treatment. The source is a human donor with chronic lymphocytic leukemia.

The V gene is TRBV9, the J gene TRBJ2-5, with 8 bases matching TRBD1. CDR3 length equals 14 residues. Per the germline V gene, CDR1 is SGDLS and CDR2 is YYNGEE. Unmatched junction bases numbered 5, after V lost 0 bases and J lost 7 bases. The CDR3 loop is CASSVAGQGATQYF. As DNA, the CDR3 is TGTGCCAGCAGCGTAGCTGGCCAGGGGGCGACCCAGTACTTC.

A single count supports this clone. This chain links TRBV19 with TRBJ1-5; 8 nucleotides line up with TRBD1. This CDR3 is 17 amino acids long. V shed 8 bases, J shed 0 bases, and the junction held 12 bases outside the gene matches. Germline CDR1 is LNHDA and CDR2 is SQIVND (reference sequence). The DNA of the CDR3 is TGTGCCAGTCTCAGGGGGCCCGATTTATATAGCAATCAGCCCCAGCATTTT. As protein: CASLRGPDLYSNQPQHF.

The chain joins TRBV7-3 to TRBJ1-2, with D tentatively TRBD1 (6 bases). V was cut by 2 bases and J by 0 bases, with 16 bases left in between. Per the germline V gene, CDR1 is SGHTA and CDR2 is FQGTGA. The CDR3 is 17 amino acids. This CDR3 reads CASSLGGGTTPNYGYTF. The CDR3, as DNA: TGTGCCAGCAGCTTAGGAGGGGGGACAACCCCTAACTATGGCTACACCTTC. The full variable domain, in which reference TRBV7-3 and TRBJ1-2 provide the parts outside the CDR3, is GAGVSQTPSNKVTEKGKYVELRCDPISGHTALYWYRQSLGQGPEFLIYFQGTGAADDSGLPNDRFFAVRPEGSVSTLKIQRTERGDSAVYLCASSLGGGTTPNYGYTFGSGTRLTVV.

The CDR3 DNA sequence: TGTGCCAGCAGTGAATACAGGAACTATGGCTACACCTTC. This sequence encodes CASSEYRNYGYTF. The gene calls are TRBV6-4 and TRBJ1-2; maybe TRBD1 (5 bases). The ends were cut back, 3 bases at V and 2 bases at J, with 7 bases in the middle. The germline CDR1 and CDR2 sequences are MRHNA and SNTAGT. The CDR3 consists of 13 residues.

V is TRBV19 and J is TRBJ2-2, with TRBD1 matching over 11 bases. V shed 7 bases, J shed 1 base, and the junction held 11 bases outside the gene matches. This CDR3 region has 18 residues. The germline V gene has CDR1 LNHDA and CDR2 SQIVND (reference sequence). The CDR3 loop is CASTDRGLGWVNTGELFF. CDR3 nucleotide sequence: TGTGCCAGTACGGACAGGGGGCTAGGGTGGGTGAACACCGGGGAGCTGTTTTTT.

The chain links TRBV2 to TRBJ1-2, with 9 bases aligning to TRBD1. Germline CDR1 is SNHLY and CDR2 is FYNNEI. The V gene end was trimmed by 6 bases and the J gene end by 6 bases; junction bases not matched to a gene: 8. The CDR3 runs 14 residues. The CDR3 loop reads CASRKGQGVDGYTF. CDR3 DNA: TGTGCCAGCAGGAAGGGACAGGGAGTCGATGGCTACACCTTC.

This chain connects TRBV4-1 to TRBJ1-1; 7 nucleotides align to TRBD1. CDR1 is MGHRA, CDR2 YSYEKL, per germline. The CDR3 runs 20 residues. The V gene end was trimmed by 2 bases and the J gene end by 1 base; junction bases not matched to a gene: 19. The DNA of the CDR3 is TGCGCCAGCAGCCAACTAAAACCCTTTACAGGGGCCAACGCGAACACTGAAGCTTTCTTT. Translation gives CASSQLKPFTGANANTEAFF.

The chain has TRBV25-1 and TRBJ2-7; possibly TRBD2 for D (6 bases). Looked up from germline, CDR1 is MGHDK and CDR2 is SYGVNS. V was clipped by 8 bases and J by 1 base, with 15 bases between them. This CDR3 contains 14 residues. The CDR3 sequence: CASRLGAGSYEQYF. The DNA for the CDR3 is TGTGCCAGCCGCCTTGGCGCGGGGTCCTACGAGCAGTACTTC.

This clone was observed a handful of times. The genes are TRBV2 and TRBJ1-2; D perhaps matches TRBD1 (5 bases). Germline values: CDR1 SNHLY, CDR2 FYNNEI. Trimming left V 6 bases short and J 8 bases short, with 16 bases between. The CDR3 runs 13 residues. As DNA, the CDR3 is TGTGCCAGCAGGCCTGGGGCAGGGATAGGCTACACCTTC. It specifies CASRPGAGIGYTF.

CDR3 DNA sequence: TGTGCCAGCAGCGACTTCTCGAATCAGCCCCAGCATTTT. As protein: CASSDFSNQPQHF. The chain uses TRBV6-1 and TRBJ1-5; D is unclear. The V and J ends lost 6 bases and 4 bases respectively, with 10 bases between them. The V gene's germline CDR1 is MNHNS and CDR2 SASEGT. The CDR3 sequence is 13 residues long.

Only a few counts were recorded for this clone. The rearrangement joins TRBV10-3 to TRBJ1-2; D gene unclear. This CDR3 spans 10 amino acids. Germline lookup yields CDR1 ENHRY and CDR2 SYGVKD. Trimming took off 11 bases at V and 5 bases at J, with 9 bases between the two ends. The DNA for the CDR3 is TGTGCCGTCCTTGGGTATGGCTACACCTTC. It encodes CAVLGYGYTF.

This clone was seen a few times. The chain employs TRBV5-1 and TRBJ1-6; the match to TRBD1 covers 7 bases. The CDR3 contains 16 residues. Germline CDR1 is SGHRS and CDR2 is YFSETQ. V lost 4 bases, J lost 13 bases, and 17 bases stayed unmatched. CDR3 coding DNA: TGCGCCAGCAGCATGGGACAGCCCTTCATGGGAAGTCCCCTCCACTTT. It encodes CASSMGQPFMGSPLHF.

The V gene is TRBV29-1, the J gene TRBJ2-5; D assignment may be TRBD1 or TRBD2 (5 bases each). Germline values: CDR1 SQVTM, CDR2 ANQGSEA. Trimming left V 6 bases short and J 5 bases short, with 13 bases between. The CDR3 contains 12 residues. CDR3 amino acids: CSVRGGWETQYF. The CDR3 DNA reads TGCAGCGTACGGGGCGGGTGGGAGACCCAGTACTTC.

This chain links TRBV2 with TRBJ2-2, with 8 bases matching TRBD1. With 6 bases clipped from V and 4 bases from J, the junction kept 1 base outside the gene matches. In germline, CDR1 is SNHLY, CDR2 FYNNEI. This CDR3 region has 13 residues. DNA for the CDR3: TGTGCCAGCAGAGGACAGGGCACCGGGGAGCTGTTTTTT. Protein product: CASRGQGTGELFF.

The chain links TRBV19 to TRBJ1-2, with a possible D match to TRBD1 (6 bases). The CDR3 extends over 14 amino acids. The ends were cut back, 6 bases at V and 0 bases at J, with 11 bases in the middle. Germline V gene lookup returns CDR1 LNHDA and CDR2 SQIVND (reference sequence). The CDR3 sequence is CASSRGGANYGYTF. The CDR3 DNA is TGTGCCAGTAGCCGAGGGGGAGCTAACTATGGCTACACCTTC. The whole variable domain, remainder taken from reference TRBV19 and TRBJ1-2, is DGGITQSPKYLFRKEGQNVTLSCEQNLNHDAMYWYRQDPGQGLRLIYYSQIVNDFQKGDIAEGYSVSREKKESFPLTVTSAQKNPTAFYLCASSRGGANYGYTFGSGTRLTVV.

The V gene is TRBV11-1, the J gene TRBJ1-4; D may be TRBD1 (5 bases). This CDR3 is 12 amino acids long. Per the germline V gene, CDR1 is SGHAT and CDR2 is FQDESV (reference sequence). The V end lost 3 bases, the J end lost 10 bases, and 9 bases lay between the germline ends. The DNA for the CDR3 is TGTGCCAGCAGCTTGGTCGGGACAAAACTGTTTTTT. This codes for CASSLVGTKLFF.

The rearrangement links TRBV5-1 to TRBJ1-1; no reliable D call. V was pared by 6 bases and J by 1 base, with 16 bases between. The CDR3 consists of 15 residues. Looked up from germline, CDR1 is SGHRS and CDR2 is YFSETQ. The CDR3 sequence is CASTRGSSPNTEAFF. The DNA of the CDR3 is TGCGCCAGCACACGTGGGTCCTCCCCGAACACTGAAGCTTTCTTT. Variable domain in full (rest from reference TRBV5-1 and TRBJ1-1): KAGVTQTPRYLIKTRGQQVTLSCSPISGHRSVSWYQQTPGQGLQFLFEYFSETQRNKGNFPGRFSGRQFSNSRSEMNVSTLELGDSALYLCASTRGSSPNTEAFFGQGTRLTVV.

This sequence joins TRBV6-5 and TRBJ2-4; D gene uncertain. CDR3 length: 15 amino acids. Germline V CDR1 and CDR2: MNHEY, SVGAGI. V was clipped by 0 bases and J by 2 bases, with 8 bases between them. The chain's CDR3 is CASSYSGRSKNIQYF. In nucleotides, the CDR3 is TGTGCCAGCAGTTACTCGGGCCGGTCCAAAAACATTCAGTACTTC.

The chain employs TRBV18 and TRBJ2-3; no firm D call. Germline CDR1 reads KGHSH; CDR2 reads LQKENI. V gave up 0 bases and J gave up 1 base, with 8 bases separating them. The CDR3 consists of 15 residues. The CDR3 loop reads CASSPPAGGTDTQYF. CDR3 nucleotide sequence: TGTGCCAGCTCACCACCGGCCGGAGGCACAGATACGCAGTATTTT.

The chain recombines TRBV14 with TRBJ1-1, with 8 nucleotides matching TRBD1. The V segment lost 2 bases and the J segment 0 bases; nucleotides outside the gene matches: 5. Germline V lookup: CDR1 SGHDN, CDR2 FVKESK. The CDR3 has 16 amino acids. The CDR3 region has the DNA TGTGCCAGCAGCCAAAGACAGGGGACATTGAACACTGAAGCTTTCTTT. Residues: CASSQRQGTLNTEAFF.

V gene TRBV2 combines with J gene TRBJ1-2; D might be TRBD1 (5 bases). The V end lost 9 bases, the J end lost 4 bases, and 18 bases lay between the germline ends. Germline V CDR1 and CDR2: SNHLY, FYNNEI. This CDR3 spans 14 amino acids. CDR3 in amino acids: CASMGQALPYGYTF. The CDR3 nucleotides are TGTGCCAGTATGGGGCAGGCGTTACCCTATGGCTACACCTTC.